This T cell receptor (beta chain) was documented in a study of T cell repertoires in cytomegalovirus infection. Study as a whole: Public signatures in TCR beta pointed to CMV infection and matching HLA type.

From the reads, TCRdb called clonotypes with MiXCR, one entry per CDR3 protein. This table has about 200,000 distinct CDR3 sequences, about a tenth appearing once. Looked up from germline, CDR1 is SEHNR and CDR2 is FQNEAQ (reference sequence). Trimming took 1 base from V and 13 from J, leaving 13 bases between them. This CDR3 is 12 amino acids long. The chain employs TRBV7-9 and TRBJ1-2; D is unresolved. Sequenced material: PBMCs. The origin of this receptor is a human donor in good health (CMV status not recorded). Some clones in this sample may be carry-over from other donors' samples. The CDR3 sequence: CASSLVSSPPTF. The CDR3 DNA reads TGTGCCAGCAGCTTAGTTTCCTCACCCCCCACCTTC. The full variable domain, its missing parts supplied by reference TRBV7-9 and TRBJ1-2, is DTGVSQNPRHKITKRGQNVTFRCDPISEHNRLYWYRQTLGQGPEFLTYFQNEAQLEKSRLLSDRFSAERPKGSFSTLEIQRTEQGDSAMYLCASSLVSSPPTFGSGTRLTVV.